This passage covers 27 T cell receptor beta chains from one sample sequenced in a study of blood T cell repertoires in COVID-19. Measured with immunoSEQ multiplex PCR; TCRdb has only the in-frame clones, and not every one. The table records 70,000 or so clones, 60% to 80% of them present only once. The specimen was peripheral blood. The receptors originated from a human donor in a cohort sampled during active COVID-19.

To note about this clone: Other nucleotide sequences in the sample specify the same CDR3. The CDR3 here is CASSRTGNTEAFF. CDR3 sequence (DNA): TGTGCCAGCAGTAGGACAGGGAACACTGAAGCTTTCTTT. The V call is TRBV6-5, the J call TRBJ1-1; 7 nucleotides align to TRBD1. The CDR3 is made up of 13 amino acids. V was clipped by 5 bases and J by 1 base; unmatched bases: 1. Germline CDR1 reads MNHEY; CDR2 reads SVGAGI.

The J gene is TRBJ1-1, the V gene TRBV27; TRBD1 is a possible D gene (5 bases). CDR3 length equals 14 residues. Trimming removed 3 bases from V and 4 bases from J, with 12 bases in between. CDR1 and CDR2 from the germline V gene are MNHEY and SMNVEV (reference sequence). CDR3 protein: CASSFQGGVTEAFF. The CDR3 nucleotides are TGTGCCAGCAGTTTTCAGGGTGGGGTCACTGAAGCTTTCTTT.

The chain employs TRBV5-6 and TRBJ2-7, with TRBD1 identical over 9 bases. After removal of 4 bases from V and 1 base from J, the junction contained 9 bases not matched to a gene. Germline V gives CDR1 SGHDT, CDR2 YYEEEE. This CDR3 comprises 16 residues. CDR3 loop: CASSPTGQGFSYEQYF. The CDR3 coding sequence is TGTGCCAGCAGCCCTACGGGACAGGGTTTTTCCTACGAGCAGTACTTC.

The gene calls are TRBV3-1 (or the pseudogene TRBV3-2) and TRBJ2-5, with a possible D match to TRBD1 (5 bases). With 0 bases removed from V and 4 bases from J, the gap between germline ends came to 9 bases. The CDR3 loop spans 14 amino acids. Germline loops: CDR1 LGHDT, CDR2 YNNKEL (reference sequence). For the CDR3, the DNA is TGTGCCAGCAGCCAAGATTCAGGGTCAGAGACCCAGTACTTC. As protein: CASSQDSGSETQYF.

The J gene is TRBJ2-3, the V gene TRBV6-4, with D possibly TRBD2 on 7 matching bases. V shed 0 bases and J shed 4 bases, with 17 bases lying between them. The CDR3 sequence is 17 residues long. The germline CDR1 and CDR2 sequences are MRHNA and SNTAGT. The chain's CDR3 is CASSDSGRGRAADTQYF. DNA for the CDR3: TGTGCCAGCAGTGACTCGGGGAGGGGGAGGGCCGCAGATACGCAGTATTTT.

This rearrangement joins TRBV5-6 to TRBJ2-5, with 9 bases lining up with TRBD2. J gave up 1 base and V 6 bases, and 10 bases lay outside the gene matches. There are 16 residues in the CDR3. Germline V gene data show CDR1 as SGHDT and CDR2 as YYEEEE. CDR3 sequence (DNA): TGTGCCAGCACCAGCTTGACTAGCGGCCTCCAAGAGACCCAGTACTTC. Encoded protein: CASTSLTSGLQETQYF.

The chain is built from TRBV5-1 and TRBJ2-2; tentatively, D is TRBD1 (6 bases). CDR3 length equals 15 residues. CDR1 is SGHRS and CDR2 is YFSETQ in the germline V gene. Trimming took off 3 bases at V and 5 bases at J, with 14 bases between the two ends. DNA of the CDR3: TGCGCCAGCAGCTCCTACAGGGACGGAACCGGGGAGCTGTTTTTT. It codes for CASSSYRDGTGELFF.

This chain connects TRBV19 to TRBJ2-4, with 11 positions matching TRBD2. The trim removed 10 bases at V and 5 bases at J, leaving 34 bases unmatched. There are 23 residues in the CDR3. CDR1 is LNHDA, CDR2 SQIVND, per germline (reference sequence). CDR3 loop: CAIGFTGTGNVVAGGARENIQYF. The CDR3 nucleotides read TGTGCCATTGGTTTCACCGGGACAGGGAACGTAGTAGCGGGAGGGGCCAGAGAAAACATTCAGTACTTC.

The rearrangement links TRBV14 to TRBJ2-7; tentative D call: TRBD1 (6 bases). This CDR3 contains 14 residues. Looked up from germline, CDR1 is SGHDN and CDR2 is FVKESK. Trimming pared 1 base from V and 3 bases from J, leaving 10 bases between. This chain's CDR3 is CASSQGTVNYEQYF. The CDR3, as DNA: TGTGCCAGCAGCCAAGGGACAGTAAACTACGAGCAGTACTTC.

The V and J genes are TRBV5-1 and TRBJ1-1; D remains unclear. Trimming cost V 0 bases and J 1 base, with 10 bases left between them. Germline V CDR1 and CDR2: SGHRS, YFSETQ. CDR3 size: 15 residues. The CDR3 sequence: CASSLGGGSNTEAFF. The CDR3, as DNA: TGCGCCAGCAGCTTGGGGGGAGGATCGAACACTGAAGCTTTCTTT.

The gene calls are TRBV28 and TRBJ2-7; D unclear. Trimming removed 8 bases at V and 5 bases at J, with 13 bases between. The CDR3 has 12 residues. CDR1 is MDHEN and CDR2 is SYDVKM in the germline V gene. Here the CDR3 DNA reads TGTGCCAGCTCCCCACTAAACAACGAGCAGTACTTC. It translates to CASSPLNNEQYF.

This chain joins TRBV3-1 (or the pseudogene TRBV3-2) and TRBJ2-5; D uncertain. Germline V gene sequence: CDR1 LGHDT, CDR2 YNNKEL (reference sequence). Trimming took off 2 bases at V and 9 bases at J, with 7 bases between the two ends. The CDR3 runs 11 residues. The CDR3 region has the DNA TGTGCCAGCAGCCAACAATTAGCCCAGTACTTC. Translation gives CASSQQLAQYF.

J is TRBJ2-1 and V is TRBV10-2; 14 nucleotides agree with TRBD2. This CDR3 region has 15 residues. Germline V gene lookup returns CDR1 WSHSY and CDR2 SAAADI. Losses at the gene ends were 4 bases for V and 8 bases for J; bases not matched to a gene: 4. CDR3 DNA sequence: TGCGCCAGCAGTGGACTAGCGGGAGGGCCGGATGAGCAGTTCTTC. Translating gives CASSGLAGGPDEQFF.

This clone was recorded a few times. The chain has TRBV7-2 and TRBJ2-3; possible D gene TRBD2, 5 bases. Trimming left V 1 base short and J 6 bases short, with 11 bases between. Germline values: CDR1 SGHTA, CDR2 FQGNSA. CDR3 length: 14 amino acids. CDR3 sequence (DNA): TGTGCCAGCAGCTTAGGAGGGAAAGGCGATACGCAGTATTTT. Translation: CASSLGGKGDTQYF.

The chain carries TRBV15 and TRBJ2-4; 10 nucleotides match TRBD2. The CDR3 runs 20 residues. Looked up from germline, CDR1 is LNHNV and CDR2 is YYDKDF (reference sequence). J lost 1 base, V lost 0 bases, and 12 bases had no gene match. CDR3 residues: CATSRDPASGGSVAKNIQYF. CDR3 sequence (DNA): TGTGCCACCAGCAGAGATCCCGCTAGCGGGGGATCGGTGGCCAAAAACATTCAGTACTTC.

The CDR3 sequence: CASSQERLGRANYGYTF. The CDR3 DNA follows: TGTGCCAGCAGCCAAGAACGCCTGGGCAGAGCTAACTATGGCTACACCTTC. J is TRBJ1-2 and V is TRBV3-1 (or the pseudogene TRBV3-2), with D unclear. Trimming took 0 bases from V and 0 from J, leaving 14 bases between them. CDR1 is LGHDT and CDR2 is YNNKEL in the germline V gene (reference sequence). This CDR3 has 17 amino acids.

This chain connects TRBV6-6 to TRBJ1-4; 9 nucleotides match TRBD1. The J segment lost 6 bases and the V segment lost 6 bases, leaving 8 bases of the junction unmatched. The germline V gene encodes CDR1 MNHNY and CDR2 SVGAGI (reference sequence). This CDR3 has 15 residues. The CDR3 spells CASREPQGADEKLFF. CDR3 DNA: TGTGCCAGCAGGGAACCACAGGGGGCGGATGAAAAACTGTTTTTT.

This chain uses TRBV12-3 or TRBV12-4 with TRBJ1-4, with D uncertain. V lost 9 bases, J lost 1 base, and 9 bases lay in between. The CDR3 is 13 amino acids. CDR3 coding DNA: TGTGCCAGTTCCACCGGAACTAATGAAAAACTGTTTTTT. Translating gives CASSTGTNEKLFF.

V usage is TRBV7-9 and J usage is TRBJ2-7; 7 bases fit TRBD2. With 5 bases clipped from V and 4 bases from J, the junction kept 8 bases outside the gene matches. Germline V gene lookup returns CDR1 SEHNR and CDR2 FQNEAQ (reference sequence). The CDR3 sequence is 14 residues long. As DNA, the CDR3 is TGTGCCAGCAGCCCGGGACTACCTACTTACGAGCAGTACTTC. Its translation is CASSPGLPTYEQYF.

The chain has TRBV30 and TRBJ1-1; 9 bases map to TRBD1. This CDR3 contains 13 residues. The germline V gene has CDR1 GTSNPN and CDR2 SVGIG (reference sequence). J was trimmed by 2 bases and V by 5 bases; bases with no gene match: 3. The CDR3 coding sequence is TGTGCCTGGCACAGGGGGCCAAACACTGAAGCTTTCTTT. It encodes CAWHRGPNTEAFF.

This clone was seen just once. The V gene is TRBV20-1, the J gene TRBJ2-2, with 9 bases lining up with TRBD1. V was pared by 3 bases and J by 6 bases, with 11 bases of the junction left unmatched. CDR3 length equals 16 residues. CDR1 is DFQATT and CDR2 is SNEGSKA in the germline V gene (reference sequence). The CDR3 DNA reads as TGCAGTGCTAGTGCGGCGGGACAGGGAGAGGCCGGGGAGCTGTTTTTT. Protein product: CSASAAGQGEAGELFF.

This clone has more than one count but fewer than ten. The chain combines TRBV6-5 with TRBJ2-3; TRBD2 matches 8 bases. In germline, CDR1 is MNHEY, CDR2 SVGAGI. J lost 1 base, V lost 0 bases, and 3 bases had no gene match. The CDR3 runs to 16 residues. The CDR3 coding sequence is TGTGCCAGCAGTTACTCGTTTAGCGGGGGCACAGATACGCAGTATTTT. Protein sequence: CASSYSFSGGTDTQYF.

This sequence joins TRBV27 and TRBJ1-1, with 8 bases that match TRBD1. The CDR3 covers 16 residues. Germline V CDR1 and CDR2: MNHEY, SMNVEV (reference sequence). With 4 bases clipped from V and 4 bases from J, the junction kept 11 bases outside the gene matches. As DNA, the CDR3 is TGTGCCAGCAGTTCCCGGACAGGGATCAGCTCCACTGAAGCTTTCTTT. It yields the protein CASSSRTGISSTEAFF.

This clone was counted a single time. The genes are TRBV28 and TRBJ1-2; D might be TRBD1 (6 bases). Looked up from germline, CDR1 is MDHEN and CDR2 is SYDVKM. The V and J ends lost 5 bases and 1 base respectively, with 14 bases between them. This CDR3 spans 15 amino acids. This CDR3 is CASSQTGAVNYGYTF. CDR3 coding DNA: TGTGCCAGCAGTCAGACAGGCGCCGTTAACTATGGCTACACCTTC.

The gene calls are TRBV14 and TRBJ1-2; possible D gene TRBD1, 5 bases. In germline, CDR1 is SGHDN, CDR2 FVKESK. The CDR3 covers 19 residues. V shed 3 bases and J shed 2 bases, with 25 bases lying between them. The CDR3 DNA is TGTGCCAGCAGCCACCCGGCCAAGGAATTGCCAGGGCCGAACTATGGCTACACCTTC. This codes for CASSHPAKELPGPNYGYTF. The full variable domain, in which reference TRBV14 and TRBJ1-2 provide the parts outside the CDR3, is EAGVTQFPSHSVIEKGQTVTLRCDPISGHDNLYWYRRVMGKEIKFLLHFVKESKQDESGMPNNRFLAERTGGTYSTLKVQPAELEDSGVYFCASSHPAKELPGPNYGYTFGSGTRLTVV.

The J gene is TRBJ2-1, the V gene TRBV28; 7 bases map to TRBD1. V dropped 5 bases and J dropped 5; count of bases not matched to a gene: 9. The germline gives CDR1 MDHEN, CDR2 SYDVKM. This CDR3 is 15 amino acids long. The CDR3 loop reads CASSLWTGEHNEQFF. The CDR3 region has the DNA TGTGCCAGCAGTCTCTGGACAGGTGAACACAATGAGCAGTTCTTC.

The sample holds one count of this clone. The chain has TRBV11-1 and TRBJ2-7; possibly TRBD2 for D (6 bases). Trimming took off 0 bases at V and 2 bases at J, with 11 bases between the two ends. Per germline, CDR1 SGHAT and CDR2 FQDESV (reference sequence). The CDR3 spans 15 residues. The chain's CDR3 is CASSLASGGPYEQYF. The CDR3 nucleotides read TGTGCCAGCAGCTTAGCGTCCGGGGGACCCTACGAGCAGTACTTC.